The rows below give T cell receptor beta chains drawn from one sample of a study of blood T cell repertoires in COVID-19. Profiling relied on immunoSEQ multiplex PCR, and the TCRdb table lists in-frame clones only, not all of them. The sample records about 230,000 clones, around 84% being singletons. Sequenced material: peripheral blood. These receptors were taken from a man aged 45-65 years with COVID-19, enrolled during active disease. The CDR3 runs from the conserved cysteine through the conserved F or W. Fields, in order: V gene, D gene, J gene, clone size, CDR3 length, CDR3 DNA, CDR3 protein. A D gene is named only where the DNA matches it firmly. For some rows the clone size is stated as once, few or many, or as a class when expanded; others skip it.

V: TRBV7-2
D: TRBD1
J: TRBJ2-5
size: once
length: 16
DNA: TGTGCCAGCAGCTTAGGTTCACAGGGGCCCCGAGAGACCCAGTACTTC
CDR3: CASSLGSQGPRETQYF

V: TRBV6-1
D: NA
J: TRBJ1-5
size: NA
length: 15
DNA: TGTGCCAGCAGTGAAATGGTAGGGACTAATCAGCCCCAGCATTTT
CDR3: CASSEMVGTNQPQHF

V: TRBV28
D: NA
J: TRBJ1-3
size: NA
length: 17
DNA: TGTGCCAGCAGTTTACTAGGCCACAAAAACTCTGGAAACACCATATATTTT
CDR3: CASSLLGHKNSGNTIYF

V: TRBV7-2
D: NA
J: TRBJ2-1
size: NA
length: 14
DNA: TGTGCCAGCAGCTTAGGAGACTGGGTCAATGAGCAGTTCTTC
CDR3: CASSLGDWVNEQFF

V: TRBV30
D: NA
J: TRBJ1-1
size: NA
length: 13
DNA: TGTGCCTGGAGAACGACAGCTAACACTGAAGCTTTCTTT
CDR3: CAWRTTANTEAFF

V: TRBV7-3
D: TRBD2
J: TRBJ2-3
size: NA
length: 18
DNA: TGTGCCAGCAGTTTAGGCTGGGGGGGACTAGCGGACACAGATACGCAGTATTTT
CDR3: CASSLGWGGLADTDTQYF

V: TRBV24-1
D: TRBD1
J: TRBJ2-7
size: NA
length: 12
DNA: TGTGCCACCAGGGGACAGGATGACGAGCAGTACTTC
CDR3: CATRGQDDEQYF

V: TRBV27
D: TRBD1
J: TRBJ1-2
size: NA
length: 14
DNA: TGTGCCAGCAGGAGGACAGGGTTGGACTATGGCTACACCTTC
CDR3: CASRRTGLDYGYTF

V: TRBV3-1/TRBV3-2
D: NA
J: TRBJ2-7
size: once
length: 14
DNA: TGTGCCAGCAGCCAAGGCGGTATTGCCTACGAGCAGTACTTC
CDR3: CASSQGGIAYEQYF

V: TRBV10-3
D: NA
J: TRBJ2-2
size: NA
length: 12
DNA: TGTGCCATCAGTAGCAGGGGTGGGGAGCTGTTTTTT
CDR3: CAISSRGGELFF

V: TRBV21-1
D: NA
J: TRBJ1-1
size: NA
length: 17
DNA: TGTGCCAGCAGCAAAGGACCCTCGGATGCGGTGAACACTGAAGCTTTCTTT
CDR3: CASSKGPSDAVNTEAFF

V: TRBV27
D: NA
J: TRBJ2-5
size: NA
length: 11
DNA: TGTGCCAGCAGGAGTGGGCAGACCCAGTACTTC
CDR3: CASRSGQTQYF

V: TRBV7-3
D: NA
J: TRBJ1-1
size: NA
length: 17
DNA: TGTGCCAGCAGCTTAACCACGATCTCAGGGGATTACACTGAAGCTTTCTTT
CDR3: CASSLTTISGDYTEAFF

V: TRBV5-8
D: NA
J: TRBJ1-5
size: NA
length: 16
DNA: TGTGCCAGCAGCTTATCCATCCGGGGAAAATATCAGCCCCAGCATTTT
CDR3: CASSLSIRGKYQPQHF

V: TRBV5-1
D: TRBD2
J: TRBJ2-5
size: NA
length: 15
DNA: TGCGCCAGCAGCACACTAGCGGGGGGGCAGGAGACCCAGTACTTC
CDR3: CASSTLAGGQETQYF

V: TRBV20-1
D: TRBD2
J: TRBJ2-3
size: NA
length: 16
DNA: TGCAGTGCTAGTTCTACACTAGCGGGGGGAGCAGATACGCAGTATTTT
CDR3: CSASSTLAGGADTQYF

V: TRBV7-2
D: TRBD1
J: TRBJ1-2
size: NA
length: 14
DNA: TGTGCCAGCAGCCAGGGACAGGGTGCCTATGGCTACACCTTC
CDR3: CASSQGQGAYGYTF

V: TRBV13
D: TRBD2
J: TRBJ2-7
size: NA
length: 14
DNA: TGTGCCAGCAGCTGGGGACTAGCAACCAACGAGCAGTACTTC
CDR3: CASSWGLATNEQYF

V: TRBV2
D: TRBD1
J: TRBJ2-7
size: NA
length: 13
DNA: TGTGCCAGCAAAGAGGACAGGTCCAACGAGCAGTACTTC
CDR3: CASKEDRSNEQYF

V: TRBV4-2
D: NA
J: TRBJ1-5
size: NA
length: 16
DNA: TGTGCCAGCAGCCAAGGCGTGGGAGAGTTTGGTCAGCCCCAGCATTTT
CDR3: CASSQGVGEFGQPQHF

V: TRBV12-3/TRBV12-4
D: NA
J: TRBJ2-7
size: NA
length: 13
DNA: TGTGCCAGCAGTTTAGCAACTTCCTACGAGCAGTACTTC
CDR3: CASSLATSYEQYF

V: TRBV2
D: TRBD1
J: TRBJ2-7
size: once
length: 14
DNA: TGTGCCAGCATGGTGAGAGGGGGCATCTACGAGCAGTACTTC
CDR3: CASMVRGGIYEQYF

V: TRBV19
D: TRBD1
J: TRBJ2-7
size: NA
length: 12
DNA: TGTGCCACCCAGGACAGGCGCTACGAGCAGTACTTC
CDR3: CATQDRRYEQYF

V: TRBV7-9
D: TRBD2
J: TRBJ2-4
size: once
length: 16
DNA: TGTGCCAGCAGCTTATGGACTAGCGGGACTAAAAACATTCAGTACTTC
CDR3: CASSLWTSGTKNIQYF

V: TRBV6-1
D: TRBD2
J: TRBJ2-4
size: many
length: 15
DNA: TGTGCCAGCAGTGAAATAGCGGGAGATAAAAACATTCAGTACTTC
CDR3: CASSEIAGDKNIQYF

V: TRBV2
D: TRBD1
J: TRBJ2-3
size: NA
length: 19
DNA: TGTGCCAGCAGTTCACCGCAGGGGGTACTAGGTCAAAACACAGATACGCAGTATTTT
CDR3: CASSSPQGVLGQNTDTQYF

V: TRBV6-2/TRBV6-3
D: NA
J: TRBJ1-6
size: NA
length: 15
DNA: TGTGCCAGCAGTTACTCGGGCCAGGGCGACTCACCCCTCCACTTT
CDR3: CASSYSGQGDSPLHF

V: TRBV2
D: NA
J: TRBJ1-4
size: NA
length: 16
DNA: TGTGCCAGCAGTGTTGACCCCCGGCGGACTAATGAAAAACTGTTTTTT
CDR3: CASSVDPRRTNEKLFF